These 22 T cell receptor beta chains share one sample of origin, sequenced in a study of somatic mutations in cytotoxic T cells in rheumatoid arthritis. The method was immunoSEQ multiplex PCR; TCRdb's version includes in-frame clones alone and lacks a portion of them. This sample has 20,000 or so clones, with approximately 82% found just once. Input material: CD8+ T cells sorted from blood. These receptors were collected from a man aged 18-30 years with rheumatoid arthritis.

The chain joins TRBV27 to TRBJ1-1; maybe TRBD1 (6 bases). This CDR3 is 15 amino acids long. The germline V and J ends were trimmed by 5 bases and 4 bases, with 17 bases remaining between them. Germline CDR1 MNHEY, CDR2 SMNVEV (reference sequence). The CDR3 region is CASSPIRGGGTEAFF. The CDR3 nucleotides read TGTGCCAGCAGTCCTATCAGGGGAGGGGGCACTGAAGCTTTCTTT.

The V call is TRBV14, the J call TRBJ1-2; D is possibly TRBD1 (6 bases). Germline V lookup: CDR1 SGHDN, CDR2 FVKESK. Trimming stripped 5 bases from V and 7 bases from J, with 14 bases between. This CDR3 region has 13 residues. The CDR3 coding sequence is TGTGCCAGCAGCTTTACAGGGACCTTTGGCTACACCTTC. Amino acids: CASSFTGTFGYTF.

This chain links TRBV5-5 with TRBJ2-7, with 14 nucleotides matching TRBD2. The trim removed 4 bases at V and 3 bases at J, leaving 6 bases unmatched. Germline CDR1 and CDR2: SGHKS and YYEKEE (reference sequence). There are 16 residues in the CDR3. CDR3 region: CASSHGLAGGDYEQYF. The CDR3 bases are TGTGCCAGCAGCCACGGACTAGCGGGGGGTGACTACGAGCAGTACTTC.

The chain carries TRBV27 and TRBJ2-3, with 7 bases fitting TRBD1. The CDR3 has 15 residues. Per the germline V gene, CDR1 is MNHEY and CDR2 is SMNVEV (reference sequence). V shed 2 bases and J 4 bases; nucleotides not matched to a gene: 6. The CDR3 DNA is TGTGCCAGCAGTTTACAGCCCAGGGGGTCAGATACGCAGTATTTT. Its translation is CASSLQPRGSDTQYF.

The V gene is TRBV4-1, the J gene TRBJ2-3, with D unclear. This CDR3 is built from 14 residues. Trimming cost V 3 bases and J 9 bases, with 16 bases left between them. Germline CDR1 and CDR2: MGHRA and YSYEKL. The CDR3 loop reads CASSHAPLTDTQYF. CDR3 DNA sequence: TGCGCCAGCAGCCACGCCCCGCTCACCGACACGCAGTATTTT.

This chain links TRBV13 with TRBJ2-3; 8 bases match TRBD2. Germline V gene data show CDR1 as PRHDT and CDR2 as FYEKMQ (reference sequence). The V and J ends lost 6 bases and 1 base, in that order; junction bases with no gene match: 6. The CDR3 is 15 residues long. The CDR3 sequence is CASRTGGAGTDTQYF. CDR3 nucleotide sequence: TGTGCCAGCAGAACCGGGGGGGCCGGCACAGATACGCAGTATTTT. The variable domain in full, with the rest retrieved from reference TRBV13 and TRBJ2-3, is AAGVIQSPRHLIKEKRETATLKCYPIPRHDTVYWYQQGPGQDPQFLISFYEKMQSDKGSIPDRFSAQQFSDYHSELNMSSLELGDSALYFCASRTGGAGTDTQYFGPGTRLTVL.

The CDR3: CASTHPKVNTGELFF. For the CDR3, the DNA is TGTGCCAGTACTCATCCCAAGGTGAACACCGGGGAGCTGTTTTTT. V gene TRBV19 combines with J gene TRBJ2-2; D remains ambiguous. Germline values: CDR1 LNHDA, CDR2 SQIVND (reference sequence). V was trimmed by 7 bases and J by 1 base, leaving 13 bases between them. The CDR3 contains 15 residues.

This clone was recorded a few times. The J gene is TRBJ2-1, the V gene TRBV19, with 10 bases fitting TRBD2. J gave up 5 bases and V 3 bases, and 4 bases lay outside the gene matches. The CDR3 loop spans 15 amino acids. Germline CDR1 and CDR2: LNHDA and SQIVND (reference sequence). CDR3 DNA sequence: TGTGCCAGTAGTATCAGAGCGGGGGGGCACAATGAGCAGTTCTTC. It is translated as CASSIRAGGHNEQFF. The whole variable domain, remainder taken from reference TRBV19 and TRBJ2-1, is DGGITQSPKYLFRKEGQNVTLSCEQNLNHDAMYWYRQDPGQGLRLIYYSQIVNDFQKGDIAEGYSVSREKKESFPLTVTSAQKNPTAFYLCASSIRAGGHNEQFFGPGTRLTVL.

The rearrangement links TRBV4-1 to TRBJ1-3; TRBD1 matches 7 bases. Germline-derived CDR1 and CDR2 are MGHRA and YSYEKL. The CDR3 runs 20 residues. J lost 0 bases, V lost 3 bases, and 17 bases had no gene match. CDR3 bases: TGCGCCAGCAGCCACGTTTCGTCCGGGACAGAGAAGAACTCTGGAAACACCATATATTTT. Amino acids: CASSHVSSGTEKNSGNTIYF.

This clone came up a few times. The V and J genes are TRBV6-6 and TRBJ1-1, with no clear D. Germline assignment: CDR1 MNHNY and CDR2 SVGAGI (reference sequence). The CDR3 is 11 residues long. V shed 6 bases and J shed 0 bases, with 2 bases lying between them. The CDR3 spells CASRVNTEAFF. The CDR3 nucleotides are TGTGCCAGCAGGGTGAACACTGAAGCTTTCTTT.

This clone was seen a handful of times. The V gene is TRBV4-1, the J gene TRBJ2-7; unclear D gene. The CDR3 covers 15 residues. From germline, CDR1 is MGHRA and CDR2 YSYEKL. V shed 0 bases and J shed 2 bases, with 11 bases lying between them. In nucleotides, the CDR3 is TGCGCCAGCAGCCAAGAAGGGCGCCCTGCCTACGAGCAGTACTTC. This encodes CASSQEGRPAYEQYF.

The chain uses TRBV4-2 and TRBJ1-2; D not certain. The V end was cut by 5 bases, the J end by 4 bases, with 8 bases between. The CDR3 consists of 12 residues. The germline gives CDR1 LGHNA, CDR2 YNFKEQ. DNA of the CDR3: TGTGCCAGCAGCACCGGGGTCTATGGCTACACCTTC. Translation gives CASSTGVYGYTF.

The chain links TRBV6-1 to TRBJ1-6; D uncertain. This CDR3 is 15 amino acids long. The ends were cut back, 7 bases at V and 6 bases at J, with 16 bases in the middle. Looked up from germline, CDR1 is MNHNS and CDR2 is SASEGT. In nucleotides, the CDR3 is TGTGCCAGCACCCCCGGCGAGGGAGGTAATTCACCCCTCCACTTT. It translates to CASTPGEGGNSPLHF.

The chain joins TRBV9 to TRBJ2-5, with 9 bases lining up with TRBD2. The V and J ends lost 4 bases and 3 bases, in that order; junction bases with no gene match: 7. This CDR3 spans 15 amino acids. The germline V gene has CDR1 SGDLS and CDR2 YYNGEE. CDR3 sequence (DNA): TGTGCCAGCAGCCCTCGAATAGCGGGGGAAGAGACCCAGTACTTC. It specifies CASSPRIAGEETQYF.

This clone was detected only once. The V call is TRBV4-1, the J call TRBJ2-7; TRBD1 matches at 9 bases. Germline loops: CDR1 MGHRA, CDR2 YSYEKL. CDR3 length equals 14 residues. J gave up 4 bases and V 0 bases, and 1 base lay outside the gene matches. The CDR3 DNA reads as TGCGCCAGCAGCCAAGAGGACAGGGGTTACGAGCAGTACTTC. Protein sequence: CASSQEDRGYEQYF.

This chain links TRBV7-9 with TRBJ2-1, with D perhaps TRBD2 (6 bases). Per germline, CDR1 SEHNR and CDR2 FQNEAQ (reference sequence). Trimming removed 1 base from V and 12 bases from J, with 22 bases in between. The CDR3 is 16 residues long. The CDR3 DNA follows: TGTGCCAGCAGCTTAGTAGGGACTGGGGAAAGGATTGGGCAGTTCTTC. It yields the protein CASSLVGTGERIGQFF. The full variable domain, its missing parts supplied by reference TRBV7-9 and TRBJ2-1, is DTGVSQNPRHKITKRGQNVTFRCDPISEHNRLYWYRQTLGQGPEFLTYFQNEAQLEKSRLLSDRFSAERPKGSFSTLEIQRTEQGDSAMYLCASSLVGTGERIGQFFGPGTRLTVL.

The V and J genes are TRBV5-6 and TRBJ1-2; the D is unclear. Between the trimmed V and J ends, which lost 3 bases and 4 bases, there was a span of 7 bases. From germline, CDR1 is SGHDT and CDR2 YYEEEE. This CDR3 comprises 12 residues. DNA for the CDR3: TGTGCCAGCAGCTCGGGCGCCTATGGCTACACCTTC. Its translation: CASSSGAYGYTF. The variable domain in full, with the rest retrieved from reference TRBV5-6 and TRBJ1-2, is DAGVTQSPTHLIKTRGQQVTLRCSPKSGHDTVSWYQQALGQGPQFIFQYYEEEERQRGNFPDRFSGHQFPNYSSELNVNALLLGDSALYLCASSSGAYGYTFGSGTRLTVV.

V gene TRBV7-9 combines with J gene TRBJ2-5, with D possibly being TRBD1 or TRBD2 (5 bases each). Germline values: CDR1 SEHNR, CDR2 FQNEAQ (reference sequence). The CDR3 totals 14 residues. With 0 bases removed from V and 4 bases from J, the gap between germline ends came to 9 bases. The CDR3 loop is CASSLAGTRETQYF. The CDR3 DNA is TGTGCCAGCAGCTTAGCTGGGACCAGAGAGACCCAGTACTTC.

This clone was observed once. The genes are TRBV4-3 and TRBJ1-4, with no clear D. This CDR3 has 14 amino acids. V lost 5 bases to trimming and J lost 7 bases, with 14 bases between them. Germline V lookup: CDR1 LGHNA, CDR2 YSLEER. The CDR3 DNA is TGCGCCAGCAGCAGAACAGCCCGACTTGAAAAACTGTTTTTT. Protein product: CASSRTARLEKLFF.

This clone was detected only a few times. The V gene is TRBV7-9, the J gene TRBJ1-4; D is unresolved. This CDR3 is 13 amino acids long. CDR1 is SEHNR and CDR2 is FQNEAQ in the germline V gene (reference sequence). Trimming stripped 2 bases from V and 5 bases from J, with 6 bases between. CDR3: CASSLTGNEKLFF. The CDR3 DNA sequence: TGTGCCAGCAGCTTAACGGGGAATGAAAAACTGTTTTTT.

This chain connects TRBV19 to TRBJ1-5, with unresolved D. The germline V and J ends were trimmed by 3 bases and 2 bases, with 14 bases remaining between them. The CDR3 runs 16 residues. CDR1 and CDR2 from the germline V gene are LNHDA and SQIVND (reference sequence). CDR3 in amino acids: CASSINLGSGNQPQHF. The CDR3 nucleotides read TGTGCCAGTAGTATTAATCTCGGGAGCGGCAATCAGCCCCAGCATTTT.

The chain has TRBV6-5 and TRBJ2-1; the match to TRBD2 covers 11 bases. Germline-derived CDR1 and CDR2 are MNHEY and SVGAGI. J gave up 6 bases and V 3 bases, and 4 bases lay outside the gene matches. The CDR3 is 15 residues long. The CDR3: CASSYSGGVGNEQFF. The DNA for the CDR3 is TGTGCCAGCAGTTATAGCGGGGGGGTAGGCAATGAGCAGTTCTTC.